The subject of this entry is one T cell receptor beta chain. As yet, its antigen is unknown. Germline CDR1 GTSNPN, CDR2 SVGIG (reference sequence). The CDR3 contains 14 residues. Trimming cost V 2 bases and J 0 bases, with 8 bases left between them. The data were taken from a study of cytomegalovirus exposure and HLA in healthy donors. General study points: Rates of TCR association differed by HLA locus in a later analysis, with DRB1 highest and HLA-C lowest.

PCR used 60 Vbeta primers and 13 Jbeta primers. TCRdb's copy holds only in-frame clones and misses some; the assay was immunoSEQ multiplex PCR. This sample has roughly 90,000 clones; around four fifths occur once, and the top ten carry about 3.4%. The clonotype comes from a man aged 25 to 40 in good health and CMV-seropositive. Specimen: PBMCs. The chain has TRBV30 and TRBJ1-5; D is ambiguous. CDR3 nucleotides: TGTGCCTGGAGTTCCCGGGTTAGCAATCAGCCCCAGCATTTT. It specifies CAWSSRVSNQPQHF.